The source of this T cell receptor (beta chain) is a study of control samples from healthy donors and cancer patients. The germline gives CDR1 MNHEY, CDR2 SVGEGT. Trimming removed 0 bases from V and 7 bases from J, with 9 bases in between. The CDR3 runs 14 residues. TCRdb keeps only in-frame clones here, not all; method: immunoSEQ multiplex PCR. This sample has 80,000 or so clones; 91% occur once, and the top ten carry approximately 16%. What was sequenced was blood. This chain connects TRBV6-2 or TRBV6-3 to TRBJ1-4, with D uncertain. The receptor comes from a man aged 50-60 years in good health. DNA of the CDR3: TGTGCCAGCAGTTACTCAGCGGGCGGTGAAAAACTGTTTTTT. It yields the protein CASSYSAGGEKLFF.